One sample yielded the 2 T cell receptor beta chains listed below, sequenced in a study of OX40 agonist ivuxolimab in advanced cancers. Sequencing was performed with immunoSEQ multiplex PCR; in TCRdb, only in-frame clones are kept and a portion is missing. The repertoire holds 55,000 to 90,000 clones, around 80% seen once, with approximately 1% in the top ten. Here the sequenced sample was CD4+ or CD8+ T cells sorted from blood, taken in a trial of the OX40 agonist ivuxolimab. The receptors were gathered from an adult with an advanced solid tumor such as melanoma, head and neck, liver or kidney cancer.

V usage is TRBV20-1 and J usage is TRBJ1-1; 9 bases line up with TRBD1. The V segment lost 7 bases and the J segment 4 bases; nucleotides outside the gene matches: 1. The CDR3 totals 11 residues. Per the germline V gene, CDR1 is DFQATT and CDR2 is SNEGSKA (reference sequence). CDR3 loop: CSGQGVTEAFF. The CDR3 nucleotides read TGCAGTGGACAGGGGGTCACTGAAGCTTTCTTT.

The chain carries TRBV28 and TRBJ1-4; D gene unclear. The V end was cut by 8 bases, the J end by 3 bases, with 7 bases between. This CDR3 spans 12 amino acids. CDR1 is MDHEN and CDR2 is SYDVKM in the germline V gene. This CDR3 reads CASYGANEKLFF. For the CDR3, the DNA is TGTGCCAGCTACGGGGCTAATGAAAAACTGTTTTTT.